Presented here are 3 T cell receptor beta chains from one specimen sequenced in a study of shared T cell receptors in the human thymus (dated by TCRdb to the early 2020s). Libraries were made using the immunoSEQ multiplex PCR assay. In TCRdb, the immuneACCESS table is reduced to in-frame sequences with V and J assigned. These tables do not hold every clone; where another copy was compared, an unresolved V gene accounts for under half, and the others remain unexplained. Counted in this sample were about 610,000 clones; 88% of them appeared once. The top ten clones comprise around 0.0099% of the sample. The same sample was also studied in work on human thymus T cells.

The sample consisted of thymocytes. The receptors here all came from a boy younger than two with a congenital heart defect. Donor details come from another sample of the same person, matched by shared clones.

The chain links TRBV27 to TRBJ1-4, with 7 bases that match TRBD1. This CDR3 is 16 amino acids long. The junction had 11 bases not matched to a gene; V was cut back by 5 bases and J by 5 bases. Per germline, CDR1 MNHEY and CDR2 SMNVEV (reference sequence). The CDR3 region has the DNA TGTGCCAGCAGTCCCCGCCGGACAGGAATAAATGAAAAACTGTTTTTT. This translates into CASSPRRTGINEKLFF.

The rearrangement links TRBV30 to TRBJ1-2, with 7 bases lining up with TRBD1. Germline-derived CDR1 and CDR2 are GTSNPN and SVGIG (reference sequence). J gave up 5 bases and V 4 bases, and 7 bases lay outside the gene matches. This CDR3 contains 13 residues. The CDR3 is CAWTRGTVYGYTF. The CDR3 DNA follows: TGTGCCTGGACCCGAGGGACAGTTTATGGCTACACCTTC.

V is TRBV4-2 and J is TRBJ1-5, with 10 bases aligning to TRBD1. V was pared by 0 bases and J by 4 bases, with 6 bases of the junction left unmatched. The germline V gene has CDR1 LGHNA and CDR2 YNFKEQ. This CDR3 contains 17 residues. Here the CDR3 DNA reads TGTGCCAGCAGCCAAGAACGGGGACAGGGGCAAAATCAGCCCCAGCATTTT. Translating it yields CASSQERGQGQNQPQHF.